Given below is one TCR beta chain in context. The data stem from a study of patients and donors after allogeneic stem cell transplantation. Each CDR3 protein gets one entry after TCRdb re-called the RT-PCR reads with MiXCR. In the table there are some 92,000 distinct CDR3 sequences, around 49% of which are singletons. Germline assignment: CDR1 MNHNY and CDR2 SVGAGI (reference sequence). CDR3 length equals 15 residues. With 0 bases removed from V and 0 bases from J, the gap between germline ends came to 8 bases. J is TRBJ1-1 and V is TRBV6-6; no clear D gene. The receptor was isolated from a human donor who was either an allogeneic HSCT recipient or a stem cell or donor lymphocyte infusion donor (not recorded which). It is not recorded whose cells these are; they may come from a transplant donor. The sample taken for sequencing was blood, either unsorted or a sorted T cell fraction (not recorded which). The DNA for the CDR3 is TGTGCCAGCAGTTACTCAGCAGACATGAACACTGAAGCTTTCTTT. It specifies CASSYSADMNTEAFF.